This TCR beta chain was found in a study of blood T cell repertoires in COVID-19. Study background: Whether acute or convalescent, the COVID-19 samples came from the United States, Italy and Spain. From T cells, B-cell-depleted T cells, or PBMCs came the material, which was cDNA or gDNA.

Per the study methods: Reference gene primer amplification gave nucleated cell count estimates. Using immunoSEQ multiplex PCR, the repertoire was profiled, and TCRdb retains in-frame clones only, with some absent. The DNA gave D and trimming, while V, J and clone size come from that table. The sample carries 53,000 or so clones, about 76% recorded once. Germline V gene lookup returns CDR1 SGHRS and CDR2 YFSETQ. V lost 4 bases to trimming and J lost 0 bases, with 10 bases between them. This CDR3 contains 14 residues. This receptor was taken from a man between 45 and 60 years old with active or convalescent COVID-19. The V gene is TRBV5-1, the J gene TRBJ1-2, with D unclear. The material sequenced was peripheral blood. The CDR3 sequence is CASSDTATNYGYTF. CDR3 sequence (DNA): TGCGCCAGCAGCGACACTGCCACTAACTATGGCTACACCTTC.